This entry lists 4 T cell receptor beta chains sequenced from one sample in a study of beta chain features in type 1 diabetes. No antigen has been assigned to these receptors. Of the isolated RNA, all was reverse transcribed, and so the sequenced material was expressed TCRB transcripts. The repertoire was sequenced with immunoSEQ multiplex PCR; TCRdb's copy has only in-frame clones and lacks some. The sample lists about 400,000 clones, roughly 13% occurring once. Study results and caveats: Type 1 diabetes patients had moderately but significantly shorter TCRB CDR3s in all four CD4+ subsets.

Sequencing used naive CD4+ T cells from blood. These TCRs come from a young woman with type 1 diabetes.

This clone occurred a few times. The rearrangement uses TRBV30 and TRBJ1-1; D is unresolved. The CDR3 has 12 amino acids. Between the trimmed V and J ends, which lost 3 bases and 8 bases, there was a span of 13 bases. CDR1 and CDR2 from the germline V gene are GTSNPN and SVGIG (reference sequence). The CDR3 coding sequence is TGTGCCTGGAGCTCCGGGAACTGGGAAGCTTTCTTT. Encoded protein: CAWSSGNWEAFF. The full variable domain, rest sourced from reference TRBV30 and TRBJ1-1, is SQTIHQWPATLVQPVGSPLSLECTVEGTSNPNLYWYRQAAGRGLQLLFYSVGIGQISSEVPQNLSASRPQDRQFILSSKKLLLSDSGFYLCAWSSGNWEAFFGQGTRLTVV.

CDR3 DNA sequence: TGTGCCAGCAGCTTATTAGAGGGTTTGGAGACCCAGTACTTC. Amino acids: CASSLLEGLETQYF. V gene TRBV7-9 combines with J gene TRBJ2-5; D possibly corresponds to TRBD2 (5 bases). Trimming stripped 2 bases from V and 5 bases from J, with 12 bases between. The CDR3 is 14 residues long. Germline values: CDR1 SEHNR, CDR2 FQNEAQ (reference sequence).

A remark on this clone: Other DNA sequences in the sample encode the same CDR3. The chain joins TRBV5-1 to TRBJ1-2, with TRBD1 matching 7 bases. The germline gives CDR1 SGHRS, CDR2 YFSETQ. The CDR3 contains 13 residues. Trimming cost V 4 bases and J 2 bases; bases outside gene matches: 2. For the CDR3, the DNA is TGCGCCAGCAGCCCGGGACAGAACTATGGCTACACCTTC. Translation gives CASSPGQNYGYTF.

The rearrangement links TRBV12-5 to TRBJ2-7; TRBD1 might be the D (5 bases). V shed 1 base and J shed 0 bases, with 16 bases lying between them. The CDR3 has 17 amino acids. Per the germline V gene, CDR1 is LGHNT and CDR2 is FRNRAP. In nucleotides, the CDR3 is TGTGCTAGTGGTTTGGAAACTGGGGCTCTTAGCTCCTACGAGCAGTACTTC. This translates into CASGLETGALSSYEQYF. Complete variable domain (other parts from reference TRBV12-5 and TRBJ2-7): DARVTQTPRHKVTEMGQEVTMRCQPILGHNTVFWYRQTMMQGLELLAYFRNRAPLDDSGMPKDRFSAEMPDATLATLKIQPSEPRDSAVYFCASGLETGALSSYEQYFGPGTRLTVT.